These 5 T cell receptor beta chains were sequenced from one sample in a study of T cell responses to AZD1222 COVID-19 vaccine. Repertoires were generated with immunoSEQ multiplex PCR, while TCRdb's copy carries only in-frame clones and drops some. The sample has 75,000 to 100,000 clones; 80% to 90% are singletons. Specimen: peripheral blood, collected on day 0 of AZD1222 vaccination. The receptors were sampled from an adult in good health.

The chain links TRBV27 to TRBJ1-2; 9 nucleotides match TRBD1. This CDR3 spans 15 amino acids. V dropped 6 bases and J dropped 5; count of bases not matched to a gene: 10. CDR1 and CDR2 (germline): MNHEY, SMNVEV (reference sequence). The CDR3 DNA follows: TGTGCCAGCAGGACAACAGGGGGCGATGGGTATGGCTACACCTTC. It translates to CASRTTGGDGYGYTF.

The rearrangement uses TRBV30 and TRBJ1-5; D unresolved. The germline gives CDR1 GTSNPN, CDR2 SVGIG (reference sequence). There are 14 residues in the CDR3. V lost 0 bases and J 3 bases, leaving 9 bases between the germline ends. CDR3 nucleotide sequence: TGTGCCTGGAGTGTAAACAGCTACAATCAGCCCCAGCATTTT. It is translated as CAWSVNSYNQPQHF.

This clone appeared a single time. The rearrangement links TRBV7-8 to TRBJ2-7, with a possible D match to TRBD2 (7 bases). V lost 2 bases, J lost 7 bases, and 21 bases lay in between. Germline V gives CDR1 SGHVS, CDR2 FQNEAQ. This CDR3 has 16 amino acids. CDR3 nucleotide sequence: TGTGCCAGCAGCTTATTGTTCTCGGGGGGCCTGGGTGAGCAGTACTTC. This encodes CASSLLFSGGLGEQYF.

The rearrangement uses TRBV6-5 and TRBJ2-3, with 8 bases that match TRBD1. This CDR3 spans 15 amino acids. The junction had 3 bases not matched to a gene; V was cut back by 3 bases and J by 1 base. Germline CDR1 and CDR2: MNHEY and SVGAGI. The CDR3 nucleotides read TGTGCCAGCAGTTATAGGACAGGGCGCACAGATACGCAGTATTTT. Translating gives CASSYRTGRTDTQYF.

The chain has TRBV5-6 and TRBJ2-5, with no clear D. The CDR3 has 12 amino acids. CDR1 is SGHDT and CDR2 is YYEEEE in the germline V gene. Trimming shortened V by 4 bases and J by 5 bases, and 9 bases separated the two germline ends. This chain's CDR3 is CASSRNGETQYF. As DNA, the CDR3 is TGTGCCAGCAGCCGAAACGGCGAGACCCAGTACTTC.